The present TCR beta chain was sequenced within a study of blood T cell repertoires in COVID-19. Study background: Specimens from acute and convalescent COVID-19 originated in the United States, Italy and Spain.

Grouping used clinical history reported by participants in a survey and questionnaire. Germline CDR1 is LNHDA and CDR2 is SQIVND (reference sequence). Unmatched junction bases numbered 11, after V lost 7 bases and J lost 4 bases. The CDR3 totals 15 residues. Produced via immunoSEQ multiplex PCR; TCRdb's table is partial and in-frame only. The table lists 310,000 or so clones, approximately 86% of them singletons. Sequences were obtained from PBMCs or T cells enriched from blood (not recorded which). The source of this sequence is a young woman who had recovered from COVID-19. The J gene is TRBJ2-3, the V gene TRBV19, with 7 bases matching TRBD2. The CDR3 spells CASKREGPTPDTQYF. In nucleotides, the CDR3 is TGTGCCAGTAAGAGGGAGGGCCCCACCCCAGATACGCAGTATTTT. The complete variable domain, with remaining parts taken from reference TRBV19 and TRBJ2-3, reads DGGITQSPKYLFRKEGQNVTLSCEQNLNHDAMYWYRQDPGQGLRLIYYSQIVNDFQKGDIAEGYSVSREKKESFPLTVTSAQKNPTAFYLCASKREGPTPDTQYFGPGTRLTVL.